Included here is one T cell receptor beta chain sequence, with context. This entry is derived from a study of low-dose radiotherapy and immunotherapy resistance in tumors. Overall study: 1 Gy per fraction was delivered to Cohort 2 every two weeks, for 13 Gy total over 26 weeks. The regimen for patients comprised intravenous nivolumab 240 mg every two weeks plus intravenous ipilimumab 1 mg/kg every six weeks. Daily oral aspirin at 300 mg began on cycle 1 day 1 and lasted four cycles.

The CDR3 is made up of 18 amino acids. CDR1 and CDR2 from the germline V gene are MDHEN and SYDVKM. V shed 3 bases, J shed 0 bases, and the junction held 12 bases outside the gene matches. Time point: after trial treatment. Documented treatment: LDRT plus nivolumab, ipilimumab, low-dose cyclophosphamide and aspirin (RACIN trial). The donors, trial participants, received nivolumab, ipilimumab, aspirin, low-dose cyclophosphamide and low-dose radiotherapy. Gene-specific TRAV and TRBV primers were used for first-strand cDNA, covering alpha and beta chains. TCRs underwent 15 to 25 PCR cycles of amplification with a constant-region primer and V-primer adapter. One entry per CDR3 protein results from TCRdb running MiXCR on the reads. The profile shows about 30,000 distinct CDR3 sequences, under 55% of them singletons.

This TCR was sampled from a male donor with gallbladder cancer. This specimen was PBMCs, taken after low-dose radiotherapy plus immunotherapy. This rearrangement joins TRBV28 to TRBJ2-3, with 7 bases identical to TRBD1. CDR3 amino acids: CASSFTGASGGSTDTQYF. The CDR3 region has the DNA TGTGCCAGCAGTTTTACCGGCGCGTCAGGGGGTAGCACAGATACGCAGTATTTT.